The 4 T cell receptor beta chains in this list originate from one sample, sequenced in a study of beta chain features in type 1 diabetes. Expressed TCRB transcripts were sequenced, since all the RNA that had been isolated was reverse transcribed. The data were produced by immunoSEQ multiplex PCR, yet TCRdb's version contains in-frame clones alone and is incomplete. Among some 150,000 clones listed, 8.5% to 14% were seen once. Specimen: central memory CD4+ T cells from blood. The receptors shown here come from a man aged 18 to 29 in good health.

There are a few counts of this clone. The CDR3 sequence is CAWSVGLQGEETQYF. For the CDR3, the DNA is TGTGCCTGGAGTGTCGGGTTACAGGGGGAAGAGACCCAGTACTTC. The chain carries TRBV30 and TRBJ2-5, with 8 positions matching TRBD1. With 0 bases clipped from V and 3 bases from J, the junction kept 6 bases outside the gene matches. The length of the CDR3 is 15 residues. Germline V lookup: CDR1 GTSNPN, CDR2 SVGIG (reference sequence).

This clone has more than one count but fewer than ten. The sample holds other DNA sequences that translate to the same CDR3. The chain recombines TRBV5-1 with TRBJ2-2; 9 bases align to TRBD1. Germline loops: CDR1 SGHRS, CDR2 YFSETQ. V lost 2 bases to trimming and J lost 5 bases; unmatched junction nucleotides: 4. CDR3 length equals 15 residues. CDR3 sequence (DNA): TGCGCCAGCAGCTTAACCGGGACAGGGACCGGGGAGCTGTTTTTT. It translates to CASSLTGTGTGELFF.

The J gene is TRBJ1-2, the V gene TRBV19, with TRBD1 matching over 8 bases. Per the germline V gene, CDR1 is LNHDA and CDR2 is SQIVND (reference sequence). With V trimmed by 5 bases and J by 3 bases, 8 bases remained unmatched. The length of the CDR3 is 15 residues. The CDR3: CASSAQGAEDYGYTF. The CDR3 DNA is TGTGCCAGTAGTGCTCAGGGGGCTGAAGACTATGGCTACACCTTC.

This clone was seen only a few times. The chain links TRBV7-2 to TRBJ1-2; TRBD1 might be the D (5 bases). This CDR3 has 14 residues. Germline V gene sequence: CDR1 SGHTA, CDR2 FQGNSA. V was trimmed by 1 base and J by 3 bases, leaving 9 bases between them. Here the CDR3 DNA reads TGTGCCAGCAGCTTAGATACGGGACACTATGGCTACACCTTC. Translating it yields CASSLDTGHYGYTF.